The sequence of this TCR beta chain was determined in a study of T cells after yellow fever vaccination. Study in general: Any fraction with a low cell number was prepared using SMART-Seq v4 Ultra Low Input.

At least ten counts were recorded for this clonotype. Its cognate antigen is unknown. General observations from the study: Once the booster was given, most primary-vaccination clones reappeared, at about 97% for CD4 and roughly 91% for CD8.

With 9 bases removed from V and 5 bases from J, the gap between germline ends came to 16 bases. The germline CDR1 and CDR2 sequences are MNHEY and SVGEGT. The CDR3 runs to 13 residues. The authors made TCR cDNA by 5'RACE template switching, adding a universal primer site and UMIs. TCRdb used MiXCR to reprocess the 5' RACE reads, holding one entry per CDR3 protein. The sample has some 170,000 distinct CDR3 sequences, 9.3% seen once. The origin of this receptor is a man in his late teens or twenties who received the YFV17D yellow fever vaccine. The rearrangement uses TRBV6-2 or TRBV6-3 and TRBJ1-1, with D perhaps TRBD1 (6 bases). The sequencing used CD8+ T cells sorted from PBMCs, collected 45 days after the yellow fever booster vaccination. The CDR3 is CASWDTDGTEAFF. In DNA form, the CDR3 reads TGTGCCAGTTGGGACACAGACGGGACTGAAGCTTTCTTT.